The subject of this entry is one TCR beta chain. Trimming pared 5 bases from V and 0 bases from J, leaving 10 bases between. Germline V gene lookup returns CDR1 MNHEY and CDR2 SVGAGI. This CDR3 is built from 14 residues. This sample was included in a study of blood T cell repertoires in COVID-19. Whole-study context: The study drew acute and convalescent COVID-19 samples from the United States, Italy and Spain.

Original processing methods: Using reference gene primer amplification, nucleated cell counts were estimated. Here immunoSEQ multiplex PCR was the method, and the copy in TCRdb shows in-frame clones only, minus some. V, J and clone size were drawn from that table, and D and trimming were deduced from the DNA. The data show around 65,000 clones, about 81% seen once. Sequencing was done on a sample of peripheral blood. This TCR was recovered from an elderly man with acute or convalescent COVID-19. This chain links TRBV6-5 with TRBJ1-1, with a possible D match to TRBD1 (6 bases). For the CDR3, the DNA is TGTGCCAGCAGTCGGACAGCAGTGAACACTGAAGCTTTCTTT. This translates into CASSRTAVNTEAFF.